This TCR beta chain originates from a study of T cells in Graves' hyperthyroidism and ophthalmopathy. TCR beta CDR3 sequences were amplified from RNA transcripts. When the TCR CDR3 underwent first-round RT-PCR, the HTBI primer set was used. MiXCR was run by TCRdb on the multiplex PCR reads, yielding one entry per CDR3 protein. This table has around 490,000 distinct CDR3 sequences, about 20% appearing once. This CDR3 is built from 11 residues. CDR1 and CDR2 from the germline V gene are ENHRY and SYGVKD. Unmatched junction bases numbered 0, after V lost 4 bases and J lost 13 bases. The chain links TRBV10-3 to TRBJ1-6; 8 bases match TRBD1. This receptor was taken from a man aged 40-50 years with Graves' ophthalmopathy. Sequenced: blood. DNA for the CDR3: TGTGCCATCAGTGGGACAGGGCCCCTCCACTTT. Translating it yields CAISGTGPLHF.